This T cell receptor beta chain was documented in a study of T cell repertoires in cytomegalovirus infection. General observations from the study: Dominating the ex vivo response were HLA-C-restricted CMV-specific TCR beta clonotypes.

Trimming removed 4 bases from V and 0 bases from J, with 18 bases in between. The CDR3 contains 17 residues. Germline values: CDR1 KGHSH, CDR2 LQKENI. To note about this clonotype: Its specificity is unknown.

Via MiXCR, TCRdb re-called the reads, giving one row per CDR3 protein. This sample has about 830,000 distinct CDR3 sequences, with 30% to 35% found just once. The chain has TRBV18 and TRBJ2-5; tentative D call: TRBD1 (6 bases). The sample here was cultured CD8+ T cells from PBMCs, taken from culture after CMV antigen stimulation. The source of this sequence is a human donor in good health (CMV status not recorded). Some clones in this sample may be carry-over from other donors' samples. The CDR3 protein is CASSLIPGQPDQETQYF. The CDR3 DNA sequence: TGTGCCAGCTCACTCATTCCGGGACAACCTGACCAAGAGACCCAGTACTTC.